One T cell receptor beta chain is described in this entry. This sample stems from a study of cytomegalovirus exposure and HLA in healthy donors. The PCR was carried out with 60 Vbeta primers and 13 Jbeta primers. Sequenced by immunoSEQ multiplex PCR; TCRdb stores in-frame clones only, minus some. Of approximately 150,000 clones listed, around 72% were seen once; the top ten hold approximately 2.3%. The sample consisted of PBMCs. The source is a female donor in good health and CMV-seronegative.

CDR3 residues: CATSAWAGSYEQYF. Written as DNA, the CDR3 is TGCGCCACCTCAGCTTGGGCGGGCTCCTACGAGCAGTACTTC. The chain combines TRBV4-3 with TRBJ2-7, with a weak D call TRBD2 (5 bases). Per germline, CDR1 LGHNA and CDR2 YSLEER. This CDR3 is 14 amino acids long. The V and J ends lost 10 bases and 0 bases respectively, with 16 bases between them.